This T cell receptor (beta chain) emerged from a study of circulating CD8 cells and anti-PD-1 response in melanoma. Across the whole study: Six of 13 patients had prior targeted therapy or immunotherapy; seven did not. Overall study findings and caveats: Peptide assays on expanded sorted subsets replaced tumor-based reactivity testing.

This clonotype was recorded a few times. Its antigen is as yet unknown. Sorting of live CD3+CD8+TCRalphabeta+ cells by PD-1 and/or TIGIT gave four subsets. Using about 15 ng of total RNA, TCR libraries were made with the QIAseq Immune Repertoire TCR panel. TCRdb recomputed calls from the reads with MiXCR, one row per CDR3 protein. The sample records 350 to 450 distinct CDR3 sequences, approximately 15% being singletons. From germline, CDR1 is MNHEY and CDR2 SVGEGT. CDR3 length: 14 amino acids. V lost 0 bases to trimming and J lost 3 bases, with 9 bases between them. This chain joins TRBV6-2 or TRBV6-3 and TRBJ2-7; the D is unclear. This material consisted of CD8+ T cells from PBMCs, taken at baseline or after one month of anti-PD-1 therapy (not recorded which). The source of this sequence is a human donor with melanoma. The donor label of this sample is uncertain. Some clones in this sample may be carry-over from other donors' samples. This CDR3 is CASSYSDSSYEQYF. Here the CDR3 DNA reads TGTGCCAGCAGTTACTCGGATTCGAGCTACGAGCAGTACTTC.